This T cell receptor (beta chain) was profiled in a study of vaccination and CD4 T cells after COVID-19. In the study overall: The peptides that stimulated the cells were overlapping spike peptides from SARS-CoV-2, HCoV-NL63, HCoV-OC43 and HCoV-229E.

The Oncomine TCR Beta short-read assay was applied to DNA of cultured CD4+ T cells. Genomic DNA was drawn out of CD4+ T cells grown in culture. TCRdb fed the PCR reads into MiXCR, producing one record per CDR3 protein. The sample yields about 7,800 distinct CDR3 sequences, about three fifths seen once. V lost 5 bases, J lost 4 bases, and 6 bases stayed unmatched. CDR3 length: 15 residues. Germline V lookup: CDR1 SGHVS, CDR2 FQNEAQ. As regards this clonotype: Its antigen is unidentified.

Noted treatment: approximately 9-day PBMC culture with coronavirus spike peptide pools or control peptides (ViraFEST assay). Study-wide results and limits: Convalescent patients had 304 of 307 vaccine-specific clones showing spike mono-reactivity.

The rearrangement joins TRBV7-8 to TRBJ1-1, with 11 bases that match TRBD1. Sequencing input: CD4+ T cells from blood, cultured in vitro. The receptor's source is a human donor who had recovered from COVID-19. The CDR3 DNA follows: TGTGCCAGCAGCCAACCGGGACAGGGGGTCACTGAAGCTTTCTTT. Protein sequence: CASSQPGQGVTEAFF.